A selection of T cell receptor beta chains follows, all from one sample in a study of cytotoxic CD8 clonotypes in ibrutinib-treated CLL. Here immunoSEQ multiplex PCR was the method, and the copy in TCRdb shows in-frame clones only, minus some. The table has around 200,000 clones, more than 65% seen once. This specimen consisted of PBMCs, obtained after 12 months of ibrutinib treatment. The receptors stem from a human donor with chronic lymphocytic leukemia. Each CDR3 is given with its conserved first and last residue. The D gene is left open where the match is weak. Expanded clones are given a class, and other clones once, few, many or no size at all.

>TRBJ2-7|.|TRBV5-1|.
CASSPNLGLFYEQYF
TGCGCCAGCAGCCCTAACCTTGGACTTTTCTACGAGCAGTACTTC
>TRBJ1-2|.|TRBV7-9|.
CASSKHEDYNYGYTF
TGTGCCAGCAGTAAACACGAGGACTATAACTATGGCTACACCTTC
>TRBJ1-3|TRBD1|TRBV19|.
CASSRPGQGSGNTIYF
TGTGCCAGTAGTCGCCCGGGACAGGGCTCTGGAAACACCATATATTTT
>TRBJ1-5|.|TRBV30|.
CAWTTENQPQHF
TGTGCCTGGACGACAGAAAATCAGCCCCAGCATTTT
>TRBJ1-2|TRBD1|TRBV2|.
CASWYLGTDGYTF
TGTGCCAGTTGGTATTTGGGGACAGATGGCTACACCTTC
>TRBJ1-1|.|TRBV7-9|.
CASSLRENTEAFF
TGTGCCAGCAGCCTAAGGGAGAACACTGAAGCTTTCTTT
>TRBJ1-5|.|TRBV27|.
CASSPGGGKWPQHF
TGTGCCAGCAGCCCCGGGGGCGGGAAGTGGCCCCAGCATTTT
>TRBJ2-3|TRBD2|TRBV28|.
CASSSIILAGELDQYF
TGTGCCAGCAGTTCAATCATACTAGCGGGAGAACTCGATCAGTATTTT
>TRBJ2-5|.|TRBV5-1|few
CASSLAGGETQYF
TGCGCCAGCAGCTTGGCCGGGGGAGAGACCCAGTACTTC
>TRBJ2-2|.|TRBV5-1|.
CASSLAWVGNTGELFF
TGCGCCAGCAGCTTGGCCTGGGTGGGAAACACCGGGGAGCTGTTTTTT